The sequence of this T cell receptor (beta chain) was determined in a study of T cell clonotyping in hematopoietic cell transplantation. Samples: about 28 days before transplant, then days 30, 100 and 180 after. The table came from immunoSEQ multiplex PCR; TCRdb's copy has only in-frame clones and leaves some out. The sample consists of some 9,900 clones, around four fifths of them appearing once. As for this clone: Its antigen is still unknown.

Study-wide results and limits: Cells were unsorted, so CD4 and CD8 contributions were not separated. Pathologically expanded recipient clonotypes increased progressively from day 30 to day 180 as diversity fell.

The sequencing used PBMCs, collected 30 days after allogeneic stem cell transplant. The receptor comes from a female patient between 35 and 55 years old who had an allogeneic stem cell transplant from a related donor, so T cells may come from the graft donor. Some clones in this sample may be carry-over from other donors' samples.

CDR3 in DNA: TGTGCCAGCAGTCACACGGGGTATGAAGCTTTCTTT. Protein: CASSHTGYEAFF. This sequence joins TRBV6-5 and TRBJ1-1; the D is unclear. Trimming pared 5 bases from V and 7 bases from J, leaving 11 bases between. Germline V gene sequence: CDR1 MNHEY, CDR2 SVGAGI. This CDR3 spans 12 amino acids.